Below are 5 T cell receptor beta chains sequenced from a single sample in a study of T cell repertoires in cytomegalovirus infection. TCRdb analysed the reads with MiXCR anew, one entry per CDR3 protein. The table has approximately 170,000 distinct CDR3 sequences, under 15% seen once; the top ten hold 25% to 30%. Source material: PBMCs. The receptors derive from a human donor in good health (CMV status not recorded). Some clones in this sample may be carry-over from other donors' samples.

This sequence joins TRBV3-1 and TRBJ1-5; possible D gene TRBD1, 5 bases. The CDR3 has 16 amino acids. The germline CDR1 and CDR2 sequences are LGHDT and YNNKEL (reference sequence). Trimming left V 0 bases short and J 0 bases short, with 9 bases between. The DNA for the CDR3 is TGTGCCAGCAGCCAAGAGCGGGGACTTAGCAATCAGCCCCAGCATTTT. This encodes CASSQERGLSNQPQHF.

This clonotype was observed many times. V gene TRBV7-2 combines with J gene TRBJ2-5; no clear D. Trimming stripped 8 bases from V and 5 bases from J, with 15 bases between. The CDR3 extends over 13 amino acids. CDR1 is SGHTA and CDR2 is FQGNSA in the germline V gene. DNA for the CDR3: TGTGCCAGCGCAATGCCCCCCGGCGAGACCCAGTACTTC. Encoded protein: CASAMPPGETQYF.

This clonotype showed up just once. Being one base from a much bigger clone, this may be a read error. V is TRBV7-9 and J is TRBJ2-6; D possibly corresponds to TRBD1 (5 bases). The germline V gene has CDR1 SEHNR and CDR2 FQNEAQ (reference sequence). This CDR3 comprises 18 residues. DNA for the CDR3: TGTGCCAGCAGCTTAGATATGACAGCCCCCTCTGGGACCAACGTCCTGACTTTC. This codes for CASSLDMTAPSGTNVLTF.

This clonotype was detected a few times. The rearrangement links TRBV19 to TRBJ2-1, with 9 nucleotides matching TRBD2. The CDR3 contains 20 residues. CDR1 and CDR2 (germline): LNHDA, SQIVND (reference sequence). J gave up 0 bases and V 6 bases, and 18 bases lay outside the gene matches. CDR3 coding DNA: TGTGCCAGTAGCACCCCGGGGGGGACTAGCAGATGGAGCTCCTACAATGAGCAGTTCTTC. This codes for CASSTPGGTSRWSSYNEQFF.

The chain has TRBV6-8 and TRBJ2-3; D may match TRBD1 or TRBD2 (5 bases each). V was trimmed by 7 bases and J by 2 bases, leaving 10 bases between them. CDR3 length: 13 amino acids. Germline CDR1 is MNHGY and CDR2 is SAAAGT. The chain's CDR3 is CASTRDPTDTQYF. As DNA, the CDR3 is TGTGCCAGCACTAGGGACCCCACAGATACGCAGTATTTT.